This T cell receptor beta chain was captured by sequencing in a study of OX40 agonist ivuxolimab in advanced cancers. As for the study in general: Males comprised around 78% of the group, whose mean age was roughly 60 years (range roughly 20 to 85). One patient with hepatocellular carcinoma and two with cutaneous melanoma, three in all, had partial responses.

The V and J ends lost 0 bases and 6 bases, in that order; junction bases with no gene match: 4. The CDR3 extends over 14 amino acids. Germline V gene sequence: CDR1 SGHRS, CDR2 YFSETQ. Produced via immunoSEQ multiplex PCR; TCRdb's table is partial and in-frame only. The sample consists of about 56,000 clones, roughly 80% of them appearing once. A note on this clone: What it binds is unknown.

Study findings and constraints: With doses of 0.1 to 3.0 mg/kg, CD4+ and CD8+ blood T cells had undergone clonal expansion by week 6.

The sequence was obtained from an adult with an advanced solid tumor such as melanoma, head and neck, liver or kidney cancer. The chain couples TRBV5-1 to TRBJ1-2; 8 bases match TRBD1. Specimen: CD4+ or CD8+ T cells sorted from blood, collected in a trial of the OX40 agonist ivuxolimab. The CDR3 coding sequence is TGCGCCAGCAGCTTGGGAGGACAGGGAGATGGCTACACCTTC. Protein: CASSLGGQGDGYTF.